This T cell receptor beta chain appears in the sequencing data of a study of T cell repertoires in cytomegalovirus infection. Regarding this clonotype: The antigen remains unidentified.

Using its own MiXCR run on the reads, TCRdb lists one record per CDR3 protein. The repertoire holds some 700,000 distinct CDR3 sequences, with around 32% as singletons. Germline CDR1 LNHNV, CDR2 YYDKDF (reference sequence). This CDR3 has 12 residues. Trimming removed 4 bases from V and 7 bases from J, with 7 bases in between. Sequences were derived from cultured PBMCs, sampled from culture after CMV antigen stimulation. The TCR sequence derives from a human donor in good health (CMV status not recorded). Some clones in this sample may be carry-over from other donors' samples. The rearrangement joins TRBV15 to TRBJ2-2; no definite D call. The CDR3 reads CATSKANGELFF. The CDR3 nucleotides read TGTGCCACCAGCAAAGCGAACGGGGAGCTGTTTTTT.